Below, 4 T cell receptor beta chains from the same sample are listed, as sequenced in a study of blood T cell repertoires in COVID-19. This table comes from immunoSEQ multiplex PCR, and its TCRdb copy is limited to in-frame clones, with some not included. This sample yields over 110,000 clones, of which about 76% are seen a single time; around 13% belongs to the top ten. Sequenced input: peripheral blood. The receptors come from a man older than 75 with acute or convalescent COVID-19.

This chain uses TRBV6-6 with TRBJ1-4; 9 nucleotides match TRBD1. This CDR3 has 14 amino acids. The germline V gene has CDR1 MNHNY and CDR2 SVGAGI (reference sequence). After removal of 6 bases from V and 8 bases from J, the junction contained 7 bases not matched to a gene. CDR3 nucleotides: TGTGCCAGCAGCGACAGGGGGGTTCGGGAAAAACTGTTTTTT. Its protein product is CASSDRGVREKLFF.

CDR3 coding DNA: TGTGCCAGCAGCGTAGTGCCCTTAGGACTGTACTCTGGAAACACCATATATTTT. This encodes CASSVVPLGLYSGNTIYF. V is TRBV9 and J is TRBJ1-3; D unclear. Trimming stripped 0 bases from V and 0 bases from J, with 16 bases between. Germline V lookup: CDR1 SGDLS, CDR2 YYNGEE. The CDR3 length is 18 residues.

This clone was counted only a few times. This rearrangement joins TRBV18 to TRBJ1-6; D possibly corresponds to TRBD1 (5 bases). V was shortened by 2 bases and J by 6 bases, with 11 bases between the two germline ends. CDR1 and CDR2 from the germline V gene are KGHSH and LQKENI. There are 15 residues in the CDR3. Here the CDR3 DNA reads TGTGCCAGCTCACCAAACCAGGGCCTTAATTCACCCCTCCACTTT. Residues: CASSPNQGLNSPLHF.

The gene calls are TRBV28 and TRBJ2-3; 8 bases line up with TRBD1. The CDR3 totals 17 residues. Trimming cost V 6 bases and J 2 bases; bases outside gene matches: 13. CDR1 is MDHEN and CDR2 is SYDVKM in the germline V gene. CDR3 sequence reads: CASRTFGGQGNTDTQYF. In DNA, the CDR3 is TGTGCCAGCAGAACCTTTGGCGGACAGGGAAACACAGATACGCAGTATTTT.